A single sample is the source of the 5 T cell receptor beta chains below, sequenced in a study of OX40 agonist ivuxolimab in advanced cancers. Produced via immunoSEQ multiplex PCR; TCRdb's table is partial and in-frame only. Of some 100,000 clones detected, under 95% appear once; the ten largest clones hold about 3.6%. Specimen: CD4+ or CD8+ T cells sorted from blood, collected in a trial of the OX40 agonist ivuxolimab. These receptors originate from an adult with an advanced solid tumor such as melanoma, head and neck, liver or kidney cancer.

V and J are TRBV6-5 and TRBJ2-2, with 8 bases lining up with TRBD1. There are 14 residues in the CDR3. Per the germline V gene, CDR1 is MNHEY and CDR2 is SVGAGI. With 4 bases clipped from V and 4 bases from J, the junction kept 2 bases outside the gene matches. CDR3 sequence (DNA): TGTGCCAGCAGTTGGACAGGGCCCACCGGGGAGCTGTTTTTT. It is translated as CASSWTGPTGELFF.

The gene calls are TRBV19 and TRBJ2-7; 8 bases align to TRBD2. V dropped 6 bases and J dropped 0; count of bases not matched to a gene: 7. From germline, CDR1 is LNHDA and CDR2 SQIVND (reference sequence). The CDR3 sequence is 15 residues long. CDR3 nucleotides: TGTGCCAGTAGGGGCCAGCGGGAGTTCTCCTACGAGCAGTACTTC. Translation: CASRGQREFSYEQYF.

This chain uses TRBV28 with TRBJ1-1; D is perhaps TRBD1 (6 bases). The length of the CDR3 is 15 residues. CDR1 and CDR2 (germline): MDHEN, SYDVKM. V was clipped by 8 bases and J by 2 bases, with 18 bases between them. Here the CDR3 reads CASLLVLGANTEAFF. CDR3 in DNA: TGTGCCAGCCTCCTGGTCCTGGGGGCCAACACTGAAGCTTTCTTT.

Only one count was recorded for this clone. The chain combines TRBV7-2 with TRBJ2-1; D remains unclear. The V end was cut by 5 bases, the J end by 6 bases, with 8 bases between. Germline CDR1 is SGHTA and CDR2 is FQGNSA. The CDR3 has 12 amino acids. This chain's CDR3 is CASSPSANEQFF. CDR3 nucleotides: TGTGCCAGCAGCCCCAGCGCCAATGAGCAGTTCTTC.

This chain connects TRBV5-4 to TRBJ2-3, with a weak D call TRBD1 (5 bases). This CDR3 is built from 15 residues. Germline CDR1 is SGHNT and CDR2 is YYREEE (reference sequence). The V and J ends lost 3 bases and 2 bases respectively, with 13 bases between them. The CDR3 loop reads CASSSLQGLTDTQYF. The DNA for the CDR3 is TGTGCCAGCAGCTCCCTCCAGGGTCTCACAGATACGCAGTATTTT. Using reference TRBV5-4 and TRBJ2-3 for the parts outside the CDR3, the full variable domain is ETGVTQSPTHLIKTRGQQVTLRCSSQSGHNTVSWYQQALGQGPQFIFQYYREEENGRGNFPPRFSGLQFPNYSSELNVNALELDDSALYLCASSSLQGLTDTQYFGPGTRLTVL.